The present T cell receptor beta chain was sequenced within a study of technical replicates of blood from four donors. Trimming cost V 5 bases and J 2 bases, with 9 bases left between them. CDR1 and CDR2 from the germline V gene are WNHNN and SYGVQD (reference sequence). CDR3 size: 13 residues. Some clones are missing from TCRdb's copy, which holds only in-frame ones; the method was immunoSEQ multiplex PCR. Of 65,000 to 90,000 clones detected, roughly 93% appear once; the ten largest clones hold roughly 0.25%. The rearrangement links TRBV10-1 to TRBJ1-2, with D uncertain. The TCR sequence derives from a human donor in good health. Material for sequencing was T cells isolated from PBMCs. The CDR3 protein is CASSNPANYGYTF. In DNA form, the CDR3 reads TGCGCCAGCAGTAATCCAGCGAACTATGGCTACACCTTC.